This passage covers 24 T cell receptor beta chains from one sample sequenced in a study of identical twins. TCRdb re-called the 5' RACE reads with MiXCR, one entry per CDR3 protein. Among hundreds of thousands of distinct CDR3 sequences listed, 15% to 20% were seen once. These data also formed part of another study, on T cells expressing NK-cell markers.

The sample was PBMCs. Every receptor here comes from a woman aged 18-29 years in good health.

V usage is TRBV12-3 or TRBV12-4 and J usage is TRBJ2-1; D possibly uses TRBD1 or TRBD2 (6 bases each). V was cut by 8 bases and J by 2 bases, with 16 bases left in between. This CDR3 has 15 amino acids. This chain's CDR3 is CASGWRGTTYNEQFF. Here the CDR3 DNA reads TGTGCCAGCGGGTGGAGGGGGACCACCTACAATGAGCAGTTCTTC.

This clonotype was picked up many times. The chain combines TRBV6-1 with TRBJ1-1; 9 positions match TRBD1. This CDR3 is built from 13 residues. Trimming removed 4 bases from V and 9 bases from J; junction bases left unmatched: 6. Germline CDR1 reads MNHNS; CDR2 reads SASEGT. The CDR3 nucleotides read TGTGCCAGCAGTGTCGGACAGGGGAAAAAAGCTTTCTTT. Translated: CASSVGQGKKAFF.

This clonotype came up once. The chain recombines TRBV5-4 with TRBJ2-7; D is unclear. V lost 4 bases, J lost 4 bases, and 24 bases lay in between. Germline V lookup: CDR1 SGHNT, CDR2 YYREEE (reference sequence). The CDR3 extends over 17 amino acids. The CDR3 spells CASSPGLQAFTTYEQYF. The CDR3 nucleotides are TGTGCCAGCAGCCCGGGCCTCCAGGCATTTACTACGTACGAGCAGTACTTC.

CDR3 in amino acids: CASSGQGLPYEQYF. The CDR3 DNA sequence: TGCGCCAGCAGCGGACAGGGACTTCCCTACGAGCAGTACTTC. The chain joins TRBV5-1 to TRBJ2-7, with TRBD1 matching over 8 bases. Germline CDR1 SGHRS, CDR2 YFSETQ. This CDR3 has 14 residues. Trimming at V came to 4 bases and at J to 2 bases, leaving 5 bases not matched to a gene.

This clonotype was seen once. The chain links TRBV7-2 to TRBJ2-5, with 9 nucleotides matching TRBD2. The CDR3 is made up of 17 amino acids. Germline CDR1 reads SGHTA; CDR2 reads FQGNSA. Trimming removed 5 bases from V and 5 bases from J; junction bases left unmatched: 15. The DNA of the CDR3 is TGTGCCAGCAGCCCATCCATTGGGGCGGGGGGGCTGGAGACCCAGTACTTC. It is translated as CASSPSIGAGGLETQYF.

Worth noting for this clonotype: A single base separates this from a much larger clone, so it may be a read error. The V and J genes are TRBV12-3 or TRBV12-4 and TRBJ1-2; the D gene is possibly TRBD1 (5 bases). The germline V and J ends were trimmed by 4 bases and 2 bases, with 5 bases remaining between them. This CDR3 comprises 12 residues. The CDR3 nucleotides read TGTGCCAGCAGTTACAGGAACTATGGCTACACCTTC. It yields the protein CASSYRNYGYTF.

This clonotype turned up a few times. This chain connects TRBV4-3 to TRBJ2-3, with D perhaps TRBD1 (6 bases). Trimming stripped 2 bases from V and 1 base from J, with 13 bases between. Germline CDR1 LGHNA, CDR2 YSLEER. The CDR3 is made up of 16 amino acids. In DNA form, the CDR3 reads TGCGCCAGCAGCCAAAGTCAGGGGCGCGGCACAGATACGCAGTATTTT. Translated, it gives CASSQSQGRGTDTQYF.

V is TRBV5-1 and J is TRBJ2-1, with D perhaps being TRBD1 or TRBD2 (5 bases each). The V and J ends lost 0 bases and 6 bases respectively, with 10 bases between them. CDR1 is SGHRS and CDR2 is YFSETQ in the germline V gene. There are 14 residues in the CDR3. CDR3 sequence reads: CASSLEWGTNEQFF. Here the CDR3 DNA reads TGCGCCAGCAGCTTGGAATGGGGGACCAATGAGCAGTTCTTC.

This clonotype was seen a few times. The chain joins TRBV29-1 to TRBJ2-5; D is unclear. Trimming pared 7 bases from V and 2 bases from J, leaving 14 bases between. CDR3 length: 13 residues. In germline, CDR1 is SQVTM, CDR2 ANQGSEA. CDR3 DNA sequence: TGCAGCGCAAGCTTAGTCCCGCAAGAGACCCAGTACTTC. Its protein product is CSASLVPQETQYF.

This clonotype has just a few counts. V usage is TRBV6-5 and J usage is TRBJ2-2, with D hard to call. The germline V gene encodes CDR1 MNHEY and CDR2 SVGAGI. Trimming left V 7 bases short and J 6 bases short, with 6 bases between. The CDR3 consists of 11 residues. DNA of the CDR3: TGTGCCAGCACCTACGCCGGGGAGCTGTTTTTT. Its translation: CASTYAGELFF.

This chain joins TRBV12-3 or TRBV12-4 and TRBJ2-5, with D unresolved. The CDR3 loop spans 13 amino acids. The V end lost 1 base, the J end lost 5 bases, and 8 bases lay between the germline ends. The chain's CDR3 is CASSLGRYETQYF. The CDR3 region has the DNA TGTGCCAGCAGTTTAGGGCGATACGAGACCCAGTACTTC.

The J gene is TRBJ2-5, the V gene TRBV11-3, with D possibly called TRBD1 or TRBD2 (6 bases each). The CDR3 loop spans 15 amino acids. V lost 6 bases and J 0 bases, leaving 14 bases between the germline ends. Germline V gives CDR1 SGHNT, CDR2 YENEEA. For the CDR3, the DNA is TGTGCCAGCAGTTTAAGAGGGGGGCACCAAGAGACCCAGTACTTC. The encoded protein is CASSLRGGHQETQYF.

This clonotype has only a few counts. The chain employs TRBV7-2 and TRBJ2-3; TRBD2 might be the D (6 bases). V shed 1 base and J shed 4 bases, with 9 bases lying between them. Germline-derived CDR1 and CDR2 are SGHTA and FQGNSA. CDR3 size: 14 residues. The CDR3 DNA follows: TGTGCCAGCAGCTTAGGCGGGAAGCCAGATACGCAGTATTTT. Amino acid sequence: CASSLGGKPDTQYF.

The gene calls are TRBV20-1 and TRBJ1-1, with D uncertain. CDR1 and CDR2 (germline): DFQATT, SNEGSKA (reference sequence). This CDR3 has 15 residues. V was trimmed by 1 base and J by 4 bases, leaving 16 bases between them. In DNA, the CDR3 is TGCAGTGCTAGAGGAGCCGGGTCCCCTGGCACTGAAGCTTTCTTT. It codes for CSARGAGSPGTEAFF.

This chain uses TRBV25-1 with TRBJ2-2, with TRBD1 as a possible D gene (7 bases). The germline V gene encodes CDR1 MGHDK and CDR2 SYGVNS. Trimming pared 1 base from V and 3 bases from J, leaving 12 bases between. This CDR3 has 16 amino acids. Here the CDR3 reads CASSESRGADTGELFF. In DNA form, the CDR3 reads TGTGCCAGCAGTGAATCCAGGGGGGCCGACACCGGGGAGCTGTTTTTT.

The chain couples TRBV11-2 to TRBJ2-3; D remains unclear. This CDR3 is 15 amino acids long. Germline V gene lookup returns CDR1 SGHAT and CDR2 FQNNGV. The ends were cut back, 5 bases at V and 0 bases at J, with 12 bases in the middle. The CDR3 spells CASSLGYLSTDTQYF. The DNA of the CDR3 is TGTGCCAGCAGCCTAGGCTATCTGAGCACAGATACGCAGTATTTT. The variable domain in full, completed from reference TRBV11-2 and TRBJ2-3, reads EAGVAQSPRYKIIEKRQSVAFWCNPISGHATLYWYQQILGQGPKLLIQFQNNGVVDDSQLPKDRFSAERLKGVDSTLKIQPAKLEDSAVYLCASSLGYLSTDTQYFGPGTRLTVL.

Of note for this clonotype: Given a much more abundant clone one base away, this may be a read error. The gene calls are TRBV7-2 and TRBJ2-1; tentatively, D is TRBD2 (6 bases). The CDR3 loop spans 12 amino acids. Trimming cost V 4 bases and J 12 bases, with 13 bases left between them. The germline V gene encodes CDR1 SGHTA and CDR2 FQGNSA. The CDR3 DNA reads TGTGCCAGCAGCTCGAACATGGGGGGGCAGTTCTTC. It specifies CASSSNMGGQFF. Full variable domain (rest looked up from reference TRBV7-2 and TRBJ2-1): GAGVSQSPSNKVTEKGKDVELRCDPISGHTALYWYRQSLGQGLEFLIYFQGNSAPDKSGLPSDRFSAERTGGSVSTLTIQRTQQEDSAVYLCASSSNMGGQFFGPGTRLTVL.

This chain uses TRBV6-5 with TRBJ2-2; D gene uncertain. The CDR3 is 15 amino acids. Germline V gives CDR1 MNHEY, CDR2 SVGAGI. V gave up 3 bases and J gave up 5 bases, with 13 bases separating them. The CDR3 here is CASSYGRVNTGELFF. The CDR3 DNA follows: TGTGCCAGCAGTTATGGTCGGGTGAATACCGGGGAGCTGTTTTTT.

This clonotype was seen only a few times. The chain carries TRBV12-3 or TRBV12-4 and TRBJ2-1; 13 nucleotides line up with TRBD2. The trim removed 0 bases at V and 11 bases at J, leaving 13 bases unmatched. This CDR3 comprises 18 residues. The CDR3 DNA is TGTGCCAGCAGTTTAGCGCAGTCCTGGACTAGCGGGAGCCCTCAGCAGTTCTTC. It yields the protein CASSLAQSWTSGSPQQFF.

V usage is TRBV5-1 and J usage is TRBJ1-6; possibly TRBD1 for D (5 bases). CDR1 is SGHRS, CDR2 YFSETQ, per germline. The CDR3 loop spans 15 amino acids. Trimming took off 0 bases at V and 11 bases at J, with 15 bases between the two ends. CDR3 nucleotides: TGCGCCAGCAGCTTGGAAAGGGGAGGTTGGCCACCCCTCCACTTT. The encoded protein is CASSLERGGWPPLHF.

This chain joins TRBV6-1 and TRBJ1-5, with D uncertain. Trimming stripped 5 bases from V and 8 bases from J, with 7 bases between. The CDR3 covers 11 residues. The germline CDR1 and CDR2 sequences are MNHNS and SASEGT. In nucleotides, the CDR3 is TGTGCCAGCAGTAGACGGGAGCCCCAGCATTTT. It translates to CASSRREPQHF.

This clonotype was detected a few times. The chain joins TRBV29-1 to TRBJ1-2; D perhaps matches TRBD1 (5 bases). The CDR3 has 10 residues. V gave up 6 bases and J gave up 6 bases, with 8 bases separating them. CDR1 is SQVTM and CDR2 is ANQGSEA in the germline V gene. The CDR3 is CSVGDDGYTF. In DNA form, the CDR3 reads TGCAGCGTCGGGGACGATGGCTACACCTTC.

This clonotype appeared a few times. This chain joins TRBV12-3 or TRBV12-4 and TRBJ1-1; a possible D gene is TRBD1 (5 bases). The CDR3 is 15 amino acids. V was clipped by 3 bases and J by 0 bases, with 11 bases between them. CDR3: CASSFGALMNTEAFF. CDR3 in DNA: TGTGCCAGCAGTTTCGGGGCACTCATGAACACTGAAGCTTTCTTT.

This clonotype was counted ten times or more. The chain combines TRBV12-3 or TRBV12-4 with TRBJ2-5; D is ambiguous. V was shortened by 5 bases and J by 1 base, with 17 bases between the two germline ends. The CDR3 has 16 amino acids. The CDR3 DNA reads TGTGCCAGCAGTCCCGACTTAAGGGTGCGCCAAGAGACCCAGTACTTC. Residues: CASSPDLRVRQETQYF.